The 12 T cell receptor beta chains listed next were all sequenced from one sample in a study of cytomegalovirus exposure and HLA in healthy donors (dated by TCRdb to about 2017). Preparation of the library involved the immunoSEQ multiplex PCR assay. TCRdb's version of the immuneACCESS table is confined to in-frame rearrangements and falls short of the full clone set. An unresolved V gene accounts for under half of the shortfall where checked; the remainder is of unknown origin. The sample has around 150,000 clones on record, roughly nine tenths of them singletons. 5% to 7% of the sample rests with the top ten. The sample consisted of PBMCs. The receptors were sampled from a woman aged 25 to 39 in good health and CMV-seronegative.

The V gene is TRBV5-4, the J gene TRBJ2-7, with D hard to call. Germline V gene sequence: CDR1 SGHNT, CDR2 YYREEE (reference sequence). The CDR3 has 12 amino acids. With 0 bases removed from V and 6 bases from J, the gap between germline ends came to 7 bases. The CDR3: CASSLDPGEQYF. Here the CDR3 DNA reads TGTGCCAGCAGCTTGGATCCGGGCGAGCAGTACTTC. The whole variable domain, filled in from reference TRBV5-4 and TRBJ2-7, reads ETGVTQSPTHLIKTRGQQVTLRCSSQSGHNTVSWYQQALGQGPQFIFQYYREEENGRGNFPPRFSGLQFPNYSSELNVNALELDDSALYLCASSLDPGEQYFGPGTRLTVT.

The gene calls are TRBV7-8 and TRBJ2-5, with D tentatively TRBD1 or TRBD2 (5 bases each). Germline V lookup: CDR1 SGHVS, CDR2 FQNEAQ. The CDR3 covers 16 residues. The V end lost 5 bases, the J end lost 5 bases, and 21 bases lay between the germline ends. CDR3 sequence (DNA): TGTGCCAGCAGCCAAAGAGCCGGGACCGGCGGCGAGACCCAGTACTTC. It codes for CASSQRAGTGGETQYF.

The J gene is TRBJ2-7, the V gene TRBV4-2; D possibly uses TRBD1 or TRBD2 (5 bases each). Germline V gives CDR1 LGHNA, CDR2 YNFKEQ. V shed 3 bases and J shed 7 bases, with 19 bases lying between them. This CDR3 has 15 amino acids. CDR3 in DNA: TGTGCCAGCAGCCAGGATCCGGGACCCCAGAGGGAGCAGTACTTC. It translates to CASSQDPGPQREQYF.

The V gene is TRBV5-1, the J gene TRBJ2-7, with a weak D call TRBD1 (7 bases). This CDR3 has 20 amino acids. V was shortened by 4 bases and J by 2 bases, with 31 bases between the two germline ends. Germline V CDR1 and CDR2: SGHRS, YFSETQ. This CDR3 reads CASSGHRQGYSEGPTYEQYF. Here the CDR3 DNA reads TGCGCCAGCAGCGGCCACAGACAGGGATATTCGGAGGGACCCACCTACGAGCAGTACTTC.

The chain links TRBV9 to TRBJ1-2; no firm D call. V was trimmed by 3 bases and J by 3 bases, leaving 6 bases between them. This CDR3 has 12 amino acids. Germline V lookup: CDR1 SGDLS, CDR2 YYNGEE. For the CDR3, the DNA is TGTGCCAGCAGCGAGTATGACTATGGCTACACCTTC. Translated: CASSEYDYGYTF.

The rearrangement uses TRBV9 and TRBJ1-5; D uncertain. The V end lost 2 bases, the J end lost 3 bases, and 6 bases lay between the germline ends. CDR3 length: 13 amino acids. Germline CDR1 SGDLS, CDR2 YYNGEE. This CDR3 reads CASSVGNNQPQHF. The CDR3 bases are TGTGCCAGCAGCGTCGGGAACAATCAGCCCCAGCATTTT.

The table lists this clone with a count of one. The CDR3 region is CSVTGGGNQPQHF. The CDR3 DNA reads TGCAGCGTGACAGGGGGTGGCAATCAGCCCCAGCATTTT. The chain recombines TRBV29-1 with TRBJ1-5, with 9 bases lining up with TRBD1. The V gene end was trimmed by 6 bases and the J gene end by 2 bases; junction bases not matched to a gene: 2. Germline V gene sequence: CDR1 SQVTM, CDR2 ANQGSEA. The CDR3 has 13 residues. Combining the CDR3 with reference TRBV29-1 and TRBJ1-5 gives the whole variable domain SAVISQKPSRDICQRGTSLTIQCQVDSQVTMMFWYRQQPGQSLTLIATANQGSEATYESGFVIDKFPISRPNLTFSTLTVSNMSPEDSSIYLCSVTGGGNQPQHFGDGTRLSIL.

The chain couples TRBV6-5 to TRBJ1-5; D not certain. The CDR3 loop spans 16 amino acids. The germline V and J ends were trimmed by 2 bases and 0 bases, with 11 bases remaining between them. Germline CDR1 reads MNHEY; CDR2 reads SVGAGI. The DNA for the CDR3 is TGTGCCAGCAGTTACGGGCCCCAGAATAGCAATCAGCCCCAGCATTTT. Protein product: CASSYGPQNSNQPQHF.

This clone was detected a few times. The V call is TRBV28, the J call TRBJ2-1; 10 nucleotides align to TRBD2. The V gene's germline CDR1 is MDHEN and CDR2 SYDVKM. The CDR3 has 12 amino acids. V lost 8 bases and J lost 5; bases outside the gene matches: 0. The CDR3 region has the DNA TGTGCCAGCGGACTAGCGGACAATGAGCAGTTCTTC. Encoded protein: CASGLADNEQFF.

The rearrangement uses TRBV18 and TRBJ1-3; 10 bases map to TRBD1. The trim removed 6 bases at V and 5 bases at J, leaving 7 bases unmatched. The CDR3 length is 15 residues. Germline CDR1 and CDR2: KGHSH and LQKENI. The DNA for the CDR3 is TGTGCCAGCTCGGGACAGGGGACAGTGCGAAACACCATATATTTT. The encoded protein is CASSGQGTVRNTIYF. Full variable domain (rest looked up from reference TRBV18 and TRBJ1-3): NAGVMQNPRHLVRRRGQEARLRCSPMKGHSHVYWYRQLPEEGLKFMVYLQKENIIDESGMPKERFSAEFPKEGPSILRIQQVVRGDSAAYFCASSGQGTVRNTIYFGEGSWLTVV.

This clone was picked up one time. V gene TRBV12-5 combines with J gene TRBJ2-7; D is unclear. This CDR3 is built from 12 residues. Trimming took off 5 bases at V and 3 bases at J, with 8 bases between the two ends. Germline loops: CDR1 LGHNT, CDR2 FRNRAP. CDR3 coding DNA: TGTGCTAGTGGTCCACACTTCTACGAGCAGTACTTC. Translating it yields CASGPHFYEQYF.

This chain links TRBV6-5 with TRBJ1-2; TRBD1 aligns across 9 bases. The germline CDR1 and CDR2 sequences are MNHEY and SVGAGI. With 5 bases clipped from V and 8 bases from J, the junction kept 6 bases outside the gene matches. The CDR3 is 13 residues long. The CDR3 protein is CASSIQGAGGYTF. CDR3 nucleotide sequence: TGTGCCAGCAGTATACAGGGGGCCGGCGGCTACACCTTC.